This TCR beta chain appears in the sequencing data of a study of graft-versus-host responses after intestinal transplantation. Study context: After anti-thymocyte globulin induction, recipients took tacrolimus and steroids for 3 to 4 years. Findings and limits, study-wide: Early after transplant, HvG declines were associated with peak levels of circulating GvH clones. Recipient marrow contained GvH clones, some of which appeared first in ileum or blood.

The protocol was immunoSEQ multiplex PCR, while the TCRdb copy is restricted to in-frame clones and leaves out a portion. The table records tens of thousands of clones, around 84% of them present only once. Germline CDR1 and CDR2: MNHEY and SMNVEV (reference sequence). V shed 8 bases, J shed 3 bases, and the junction held 8 bases outside the gene matches. The CDR3 length is 15 residues. The sample holds a few counts of this clone. Its matching antigen is unknown. This chain links TRBV27 with TRBJ2-3; 10 bases map to TRBD2. This receptor was taken from a human donor who was the organ donor for an intestinal transplant. The sequencing here drew on unstimulated CD4+ T cells sorted from spleen or lymph node cells, taken before transplant. CDR3 amino acids: CASGKRGGRTDTQYF. The CDR3 nucleotides are TGTGCCAGCGGAAAGCGGGGGGGCCGGACAGATACGCAGTATTTT.